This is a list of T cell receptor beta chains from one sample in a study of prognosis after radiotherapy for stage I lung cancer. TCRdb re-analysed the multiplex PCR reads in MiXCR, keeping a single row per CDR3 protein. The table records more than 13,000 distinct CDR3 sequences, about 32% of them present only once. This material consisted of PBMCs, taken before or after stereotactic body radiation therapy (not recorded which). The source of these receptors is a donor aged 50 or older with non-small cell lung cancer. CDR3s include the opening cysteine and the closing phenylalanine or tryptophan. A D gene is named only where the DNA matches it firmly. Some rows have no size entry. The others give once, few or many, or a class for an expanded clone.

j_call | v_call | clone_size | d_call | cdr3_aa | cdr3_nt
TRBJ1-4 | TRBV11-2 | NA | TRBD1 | CASSWGQGAPNEKLFF | TGTGCCAGCAGCTGGGGACAGGGGGCACCTAATGAAAAACTGTTTTTT
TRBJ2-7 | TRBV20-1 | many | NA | CSANGAPSSYEQYF | TGCAGTGCTAATGGGGCCCCAAGCTCCTACGAGCAGTACTTC
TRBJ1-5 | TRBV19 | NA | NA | CASSKGRKNFSNQPQHF | TGTGCCAGTAGTAAAGGACGGAAAAATTTTAGCAATCAGCCCCAGCATTTT
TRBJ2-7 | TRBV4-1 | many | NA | CASSQEWQSSYEQYF | TGCGCCAGCAGCCAAGAGTGGCAGAGCTCCTACGAGCAGTACTTC
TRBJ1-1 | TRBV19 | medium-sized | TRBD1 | CASNGGQGLATEAFF | TGTGCCAGTAACGGGGGACAGGGGTTGGCCACTGAAGCTTTCTTT
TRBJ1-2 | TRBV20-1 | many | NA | CSASQDGDSGYGYTF | TGCAGTGCTTCCCAGGATGGGGACTCTGGCTATGGCTACACCTTC
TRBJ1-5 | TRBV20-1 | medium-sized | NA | CSAREGSINQPQHF | TGCAGTGCTAGAGAGGGGAGTATTAATCAGCCCCAGCATTTT
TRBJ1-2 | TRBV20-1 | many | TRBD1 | CSAQDRAYGYTF | TGCAGTGCTCAAGACAGGGCGTACGGCTACACCTTC
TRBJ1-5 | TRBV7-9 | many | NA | CASRTVLRILFSNQPQHF | TGTGCCAGCCGGACAGTGCTCAGGATCTTGTTTAGCAATCAGCCCCAGCATTTT
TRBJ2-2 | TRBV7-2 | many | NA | CASSPPGTLPGTGELFF | TGTGCCAGCAGCCCACCCGGGACCCTGCCAGGCACCGGGGAGCTGTTTTTT
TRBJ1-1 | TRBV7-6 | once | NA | CASSLEVRSEAFF | TGTGCCAGCAGCTTAGAAGTTCGGTCAGAGGCTTTCTTT
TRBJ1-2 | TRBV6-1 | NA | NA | CASISRVVDNIYGYTF | TGTGCCAGCATCTCCAGGGTGGTCGACAATATCTATGGCTACACCTTC
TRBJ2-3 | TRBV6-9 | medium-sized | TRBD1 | CASRVRGTGIGDTQYF | TGTGCCAGCAGGGTCCGTGGGACAGGGATTGGAGATACGCAGTATTTT
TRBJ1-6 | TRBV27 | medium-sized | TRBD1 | CASRLGQGGNSPLHF | TGTGCCAGCAGGTTGGGACAGGGAGGTAATTCACCCCTCCACTTT
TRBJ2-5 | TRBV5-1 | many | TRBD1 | CASSPTGDQETQYF | TGCGCCAGCAGCCCTACAGGGGACCAAGAGACCCAGTACTTC
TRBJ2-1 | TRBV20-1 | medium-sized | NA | CSARLRSGEQFF | TGCAGTGCTAGATTACGCAGCGGTGAGCAGTTCTTC
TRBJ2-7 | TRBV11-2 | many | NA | CASSLGTNEQYF | TGTGCCAGCAGCTTAGGGACCAACGAGCAGTACTTC
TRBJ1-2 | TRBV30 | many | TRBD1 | CAFTGTGNLIYGYTF | TGTGCCTTTACCGGGACAGGGAACCTGATCTATGGCTACACCTTC
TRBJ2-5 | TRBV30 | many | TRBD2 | CAWGRGGMETQYF | TGTGCCTGGGGGCGGGGGGGAATGGAGACCCAGTACTTC
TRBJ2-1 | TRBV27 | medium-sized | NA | CASSLYLGGMEQFF | TGTGCCAGCAGTTTATACCTTGGCGGGATGGAGCAGTTCTTC
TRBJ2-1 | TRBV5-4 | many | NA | CASSLDAANNEQFF | TGTGCCAGCAGCTTGGACGCGGCTAATAATGAGCAGTTCTTC
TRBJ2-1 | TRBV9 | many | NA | CASSRGLTYNEQFF | TGTGCCAGTTCGAGAGGGCTTACCTACAATGAGCAGTTCTTC
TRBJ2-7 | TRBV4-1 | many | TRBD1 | CASSQDKGLTGGREQYF | TGCGCCAGCAGCCAAGATAAGGGCCTAACAGGGGGCAGGGAGCAGTACTTC
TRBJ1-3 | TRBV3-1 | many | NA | CASSQEGSGNTIYF | TGTGCCAGCAGCCAAGAAGGTAGTGGAAACACCATATATTTT
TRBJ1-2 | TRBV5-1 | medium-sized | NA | CASSLPEGIYGYTF | TGCGCCAGCAGCTTGCCCGAGGGGATTTATGGCTACACCTTC
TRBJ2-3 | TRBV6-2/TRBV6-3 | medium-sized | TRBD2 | CASKREPDTQYF | TGTGCCAGCAAGCGGGAGCCCGATACGCAGTATTTT
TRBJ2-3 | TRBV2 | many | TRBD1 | CASSVRAGGGDTQYF | TGTGCCAGCAGTGTCCGGGCAGGGGGTGGTGATACGCAGTATTTT
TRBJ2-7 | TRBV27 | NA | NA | CANSLSDRFFYEQYF | TGTGCCAACAGTTTATCGGATAGGTTCTTTTACGAGCAGTACTTC
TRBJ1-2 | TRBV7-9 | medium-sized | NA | CASSLASPGNGGYTF | TGTGCCAGCAGCTTAGCGTCCCCGGGGAATGGGGGCTACACCTTC
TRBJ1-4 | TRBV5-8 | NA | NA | CASSLEGGSEKLFF | TGTGCCAGCAGCTTGGAGGGGGGTTCTGAAAAACTGTTTTTT
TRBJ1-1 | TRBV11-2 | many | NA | CASSPLVGNTEAFF | TGTGCCAGCAGCCCTCTTGTGGGTAACACTGAAGCTTTCTTT
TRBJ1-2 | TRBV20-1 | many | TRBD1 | CSARGQGYGYTF | TGCAGTGCTAGGGGACAGGGTTATGGCTACACCTTC
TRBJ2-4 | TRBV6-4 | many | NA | CASSEGRGLAVAKNIQYF | TGTGCCAGCAGTGAGGGCAGGGGGCTAGCGGTAGCCAAAAACATTCAGTACTTC
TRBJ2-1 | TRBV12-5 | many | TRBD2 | CASGFGVASGSSGHEQFF | TGTGCTAGTGGTTTTGGTGTGGCTAGCGGGAGTTCAGGGCATGAGCAGTTCTTC
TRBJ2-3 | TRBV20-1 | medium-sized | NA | CSAQLTLFSDTQYF | TGCAGTGCTCAACTAACTTTATTTTCAGATACGCAGTATTTT
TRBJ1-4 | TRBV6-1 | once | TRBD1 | CAIIGTATNEKLFF | TGTGCCATCATTGGGACAGCAACTAATGAAAAACTGTTTTTT
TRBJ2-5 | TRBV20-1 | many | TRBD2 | CSARDLAASGRSETQYF | TGCAGTGCTAGAGATCTAGCCGCTAGCGGGAGATCAGAGACCCAGTACTTC
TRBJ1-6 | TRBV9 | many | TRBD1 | CASSDRQGPNSPLHF | TGTGCCAGCAGCGACCGACAGGGCCCTAATTCACCCCTCCACTTT
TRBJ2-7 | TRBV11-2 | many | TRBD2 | CASSLLAGVSYEQYF | TGTGCCAGCAGCCTACTAGCGGGAGTCTCCTACGAGCAGTACTTC
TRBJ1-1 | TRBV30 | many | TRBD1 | CAWRRRQGSHTEAFF | TGTGCCTGGAGGCGAAGACAGGGATCGCACACTGAAGCTTTCTTT
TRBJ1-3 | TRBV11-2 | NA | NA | CASSPLRGRSVNTIYF | TGTGCCAGCAGCCCCCTCCGGGGCAGGTCTGTAAACACCATATATTTT